The 13 T cell receptor beta chains listed next were all sequenced from one sample in a study of T cell responses to AZD1222 COVID-19 vaccine. Method: immunoSEQ multiplex PCR; TCRdb's copy keeps in-frame clones and lacks some. The sample includes 100,000 to 150,000 clones, around 87% of them seen just once. The sample here was peripheral blood, taken on day 0 of AZD1222 vaccination. All receptors derive from an adult in good health.

The count of this clone is one. The chain employs TRBV5-1 and TRBJ2-3; TRBD2 matches at 10 bases. Germline V gene sequence: CDR1 SGHRS, CDR2 YFSETQ. The trim removed 4 bases at V and 6 bases at J, leaving 8 bases unmatched. The CDR3 totals 15 residues. This CDR3 reads CASSPRTSGGDTQYF. Here the CDR3 DNA reads TGCGCCAGCAGCCCCCGGACTAGCGGAGGGGATACGCAGTATTTT.

The genes are TRBV9 and TRBJ1-4, with TRBD1 as a possible D gene (5 bases). CDR1 is SGDLS and CDR2 is YYNGEE in the germline V gene. The length of the CDR3 is 15 residues. V lost 2 bases, J lost 8 bases, and 16 bases lay in between. The DNA of the CDR3 is TGTGCCAGCAGCGTGATGGTTGGGGGGAACGAAAAACTGTTTTTT. Protein product: CASSVMVGGNEKLFF.

The chain couples TRBV27 to TRBJ2-2; 8 bases are shared with TRBD2. Germline assignment: CDR1 MNHEY and CDR2 SMNVEV (reference sequence). This CDR3 spans 17 amino acids. The trim removed 7 bases at V and 0 bases at J, leaving 10 bases unmatched. Here the CDR3 DNA reads TGTGCCAGCACCTACTCAGCGGGAGAGGCGAACACCGGGGAGCTGTTTTTT. Translated, it gives CASTYSAGEANTGELFF.

The chain links TRBV24-1 to TRBJ2-1; possibly TRBD1 for D (5 bases). The CDR3 is made up of 13 amino acids. CDR1 is KGHDR, CDR2 SFDVKD, per germline. V lost 2 bases, J lost 10 bases, and 11 bases lay in between. The DNA for the CDR3 is TGTGCCACCAGTGATTGGGGCACTCTGGAGCAGTTCTTC. Amino acids: CATSDWGTLEQFF.

Here the CDR3 reads CASSALPDNEQFF. The CDR3 coding sequence is TGTGCCAGCAGCGCTCTCCCGGACAATGAGCAGTTCTTC. The rearrangement links TRBV3-1 (or the pseudogene TRBV3-2) to TRBJ2-1; no clear D. CDR1 and CDR2 from the germline V gene are LGHDT and YNNKEL (reference sequence). CDR3 length: 13 amino acids. Trimming took 5 bases from V and 5 from J, leaving 10 bases between them.

The rearrangement joins TRBV5-1 to TRBJ1-1; D may be TRBD1 (6 bases). CDR1 is SGHRS and CDR2 is YFSETQ in the germline V gene. Trimming removed 0 bases from V and 4 bases from J, with 10 bases in between. The CDR3 loop spans 14 amino acids. The CDR3: CASSLGQGSTEAFF. As DNA, the CDR3 is TGCGCCAGCAGCTTGGGGCAGGGGTCCACTGAAGCTTTCTTT.

V gene TRBV6-5 combines with J gene TRBJ2-7, with 13 bases lining up with TRBD2. The CDR3 sequence is 15 residues long. V shed 7 bases, J shed 5 bases, and the junction held 8 bases outside the gene matches. The V gene's germline CDR1 is MNHEY and CDR2 SVGAGI. In DNA, the CDR3 is TGTGCCAGCAACGGACTAGCGGGAGACAGAAACGAGCAGTACTTC. Translating gives CASNGLAGDRNEQYF.

This chain connects TRBV10-3 to TRBJ1-1, with TRBD1 matching over 9 bases. V was pared by 3 bases and J by 5 bases, with 4 bases of the junction left unmatched. CDR3 length: 14 residues. Per the germline V gene, CDR1 is ENHRY and CDR2 is SYGVKD. CDR3 protein: CAISEGQGITEAFF. The CDR3, as DNA: TGTGCCATCAGTGAAGGACAGGGGATAACTGAAGCTTTCTTT.

The gene calls are TRBV18 and TRBJ2-5, with no clear D. This CDR3 is built from 14 residues. Trimming pared 3 bases from V and 5 bases from J, leaving 13 bases between. Germline CDR1 and CDR2: KGHSH and LQKENI. In nucleotides, the CDR3 is TGTGCCAGCTCACCCTTGGCCGGCGCGGAGACCCAGTACTTC. It yields the protein CASSPLAGAETQYF.

The chain links TRBV20-1 to TRBJ1-2; tentatively, D is TRBD1 (6 bases). The CDR3 runs to 15 residues. Germline V gives CDR1 DFQATT, CDR2 SNEGSKA (reference sequence). Trimming shortened V by 3 bases and J by 4 bases, and 18 bases separated the two germline ends. The CDR3 DNA follows: TGCAGTGCTAGTCAACCAGGGGCAATAGTCTATGGCTACACCTTC. Translated: CSASQPGAIVYGYTF.

This clone appeared once. This chain uses TRBV6-2 or TRBV6-3 with TRBJ1-1; 9 positions match TRBD1. The germline V gene has CDR1 MNHEY and CDR2 SVGEGT. The CDR3 totals 17 residues. V was clipped by 1 base and J by 4 bases; unmatched bases: 10. For the CDR3, the DNA is TGTGCCAGCAGTTACTATCCCGGACAGGGGATTGGCACTGAAGCTTTCTTT. Residues: CASSYYPGQGIGTEAFF.

The rearrangement links TRBV19 to TRBJ1-5; D is perhaps TRBD1 (6 bases). Deletions cut 5 bases from V and 10 bases from J, with 15 bases between. Germline V CDR1 and CDR2: LNHDA, SQIVND (reference sequence). This CDR3 contains 13 residues. The CDR3 region is CASSPDRLRPQHF. The DNA for the CDR3 is TGTGCCAGTAGTCCAGACAGGTTAAGACCCCAGCATTTT.

The rearrangement joins TRBV27 to TRBJ1-2, with D tentatively TRBD1 (5 bases). This CDR3 has 12 amino acids. Germline assignment: CDR1 MNHEY and CDR2 SMNVEV (reference sequence). Between the trimmed V and J ends, which lost 7 bases and 7 bases, there was a span of 13 bases. The CDR3 is CASNPWGIGYTF. The CDR3 nucleotides are TGTGCCAGCAACCCATGGGGCATTGGCTACACCTTC.